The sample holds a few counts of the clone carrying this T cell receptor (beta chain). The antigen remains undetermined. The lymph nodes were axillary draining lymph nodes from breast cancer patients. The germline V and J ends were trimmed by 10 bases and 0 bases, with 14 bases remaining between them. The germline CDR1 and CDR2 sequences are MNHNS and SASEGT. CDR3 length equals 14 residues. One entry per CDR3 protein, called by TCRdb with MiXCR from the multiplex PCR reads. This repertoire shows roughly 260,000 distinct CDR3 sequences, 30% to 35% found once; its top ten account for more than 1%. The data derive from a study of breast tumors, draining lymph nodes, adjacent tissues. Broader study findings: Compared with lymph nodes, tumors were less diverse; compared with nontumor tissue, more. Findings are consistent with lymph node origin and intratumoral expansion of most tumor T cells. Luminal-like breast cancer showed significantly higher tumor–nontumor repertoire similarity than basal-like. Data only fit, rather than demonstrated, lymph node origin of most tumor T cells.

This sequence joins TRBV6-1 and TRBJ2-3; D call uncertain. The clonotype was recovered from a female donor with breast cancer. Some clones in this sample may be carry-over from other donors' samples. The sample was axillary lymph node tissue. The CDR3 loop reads CATKSLSSTDTQYF. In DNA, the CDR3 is TGTGCCACCAAAAGCCTTTCTAGCACAGATACGCAGTATTTT.